Sequencing of this TCR beta chain was carried out in a study of low-dose radiotherapy and immunotherapy resistance in tumors. This CDR3 spans 15 amino acids. V was clipped by 7 bases and J by 7 bases; unmatched bases: 14. Germline CDR1 SGHVT, CDR2 SQSDAQ. Time point noted: before trial treatment. With TRAV- and TRBV-specific primers, first-strand cDNA was made, covering the alpha and beta chains. TCR amplification involved 20 to 25 PCR cycles with a constant-region primer and V-primer adapter. Via MiXCR, TCRdb re-called the reads, giving one row per CDR3 protein. The sample contains 100,000 or so distinct CDR3 sequences, more than 7.5% of which appear only once. Notes on this clonotype: Given a far larger clone just one base away, this is likely a sequencing read error.

This specimen consisted of PBMCs, obtained before treatment. The sequence was obtained from a male donor with prostate cancer. The rearrangement joins TRBV7-4 to TRBJ2-7, with TRBD2 identical over 9 bases. CDR3 sequence: CASMSAGGSYNEQYF. The DNA of the CDR3 is TGTGCCAGCATGTCAGCGGGAGGCAGTTACAATGAGCAGTACTTC.